These 25 T cell receptor beta chains originate from one sample sequenced in a study of patients and donors after allogeneic stem cell transplantation. TCRdb re-analysed the RT-PCR reads in MiXCR, keeping a single row per CDR3 protein. The table lists hundreds of thousands of distinct CDR3 sequences, 16% of them singletons. Sequencing used blood, either unsorted or a sorted T cell fraction (not recorded which). The receptors stem from a human donor who was either an allogeneic HSCT recipient or a stem cell or donor lymphocyte infusion donor (not recorded which). It is not recorded whose cells these are; they may come from a transplant donor.

This clonotype was counted only a few times. The chain uses TRBV7-9 and TRBJ2-7, with D uncertain. V was trimmed by 6 bases and J by 5 bases, leaving 14 bases between them. The CDR3 is made up of 13 amino acids. CDR1 and CDR2 (germline): SEHNR, FQNEAQ (reference sequence). CDR3 region: CASRATPGHEQYF. Here the CDR3 DNA reads TGTGCCAGCAGAGCTACCCCGGGCCACGAGCAGTACTTC.

There are a few counts of this clonotype. The chain has TRBV18 and TRBJ2-1; D is unresolved. This CDR3 is built from 13 residues. Trimming cost V 1 base and J 7 bases, with 8 bases left between them. Germline V gene sequence: CDR1 KGHSH, CDR2 LQKENI. The CDR3 loop reads CASSPHVLNEQFF. The CDR3 DNA reads as TGTGCCAGCTCACCACATGTCTTGAATGAGCAGTTCTTC. The entire variable domain, with the rest obtained from reference TRBV18 and TRBJ2-1, is as follows: NAGVMQNPRHLVRRRGQEARLRCSPMKGHSHVYWYRQLPEEGLKFMVYLQKENIIDESGMPKERFSAEFPKEGPSILRIQQVVRGDSAAYFCASSPHVLNEQFFGPGTRLTVL.

V gene TRBV7-9 combines with J gene TRBJ2-7; D is undetermined. The CDR3 sequence is 12 residues long. In germline, CDR1 is SEHNR, CDR2 FQNEAQ (reference sequence). V was cut by 2 bases and J by 3 bases, with 5 bases left in between. DNA of the CDR3: TGTGCCAGCAGCTTACCAATCTACGAGCAGTACTTC. Residues: CASSLPIYEQYF.

The rearrangement links TRBV20-1 to TRBJ2-7; 7 bases match TRBD1. The trim removed 3 bases at V and 3 bases at J, leaving 8 bases unmatched. Germline loops: CDR1 DFQATT, CDR2 SNEGSKA (reference sequence). The CDR3 length is 14 residues. CDR3 DNA: TGCAGTGCTAGCGCACAGGGGCGAGGCTACGAGCAGTACTTC. Its translation: CSASAQGRGYEQYF.

The genes are TRBV20-1 and TRBJ1-1; D is unresolved. The CDR3 consists of 13 residues. The V gene's germline CDR1 is DFQATT and CDR2 SNEGSKA (reference sequence). Between the trimmed V and J ends, which lost 2 bases and 1 base, there was a span of 8 bases. CDR3 coding DNA: TGCAGTGCTAGAACTTACACGAACACTGAAGCTTTCTTT. The encoded protein is CSARTYTNTEAFF.

This clonotype has at least ten counts. This sequence joins TRBV5-1 and TRBJ1-1; D is undetermined. Trimming left V 0 bases short and J 12 bases short, with 18 bases between. The CDR3 runs 14 residues. Germline-derived CDR1 and CDR2 are SGHRS and YFSETQ. CDR3 loop: CASSLDSIGRATFF. Written as DNA, the CDR3 is TGCGCCAGCAGCTTGGATAGCATCGGGCGGGCGACTTTCTTT.

This clonotype occurred a few times. V and J are TRBV7-3 and TRBJ2-7; D perhaps matches TRBD2 (6 bases). Trimming shortened V by 2 bases and J by 5 bases, and 16 bases separated the two germline ends. CDR1 and CDR2 from the germline V gene are SGHTA and FQGTGA. The length of the CDR3 is 15 residues. The CDR3 protein is CASSLSTSRRDEQYF. The CDR3 nucleotides read TGTGCCAGCAGCTTATCCACTAGCAGAAGGGACGAGCAGTACTTC.

V and J are TRBV7-6 and TRBJ2-2, with 8 bases fitting TRBD2. This CDR3 is built from 15 residues. The germline V gene encodes CDR1 SGHVS and CDR2 FNYEAQ. Trimming cost V 5 bases and J 5 bases; bases outside gene matches: 7. The CDR3 here is CASSPPGTRTGELFF. The CDR3 DNA reads TGTGCCAGCAGCCCCCCGGGGACTAGGACCGGGGAGCTGTTTTTT.

V and J are TRBV5-1 and TRBJ2-7; weak D call: TRBD1 (6 bases). Germline CDR1 is SGHRS and CDR2 is YFSETQ. The CDR3 has 13 residues. V dropped 1 base and J dropped 5 bases, with 10 bases sitting between them. CDR3 DNA: TGCGCCAGCAGCTTGCCCAGGGGACACGAGCAGTACTTC. This sequence encodes CASSLPRGHEQYF. Full variable domain (missing parts from reference TRBV5-1 and TRBJ2-7): KAGVTQTPRYLIKTRGQQVTLSCSPISGHRSVSWYQQTPGQGLQFLFEYFSETQRNKGNFPGRFSGRQFSNSRSEMNVSTLELGDSALYLCASSLPRGHEQYFGPGTRLTVT.

The chain employs TRBV5-6 and TRBJ1-5, with a weak D call TRBD1 (5 bases). Germline-derived CDR1 and CDR2 are SGHDT and YYEEEE. V dropped 0 bases and J dropped 0 bases, with 7 bases sitting between them. There are 15 residues in the CDR3. The CDR3 DNA is TGTGCCAGCAGCTTGGACGGGACTAGCAATCAGCCCCAGCATTTT. This sequence encodes CASSLDGTSNQPQHF.

This clonotype was seen a few times. J is TRBJ1-2 and V is TRBV20-1, with a possible D match to TRBD1 (6 bases). From germline, CDR1 is DFQATT and CDR2 SNEGSKA (reference sequence). The V and J ends lost 5 bases and 9 bases respectively, with 25 bases between them. The CDR3 contains 15 residues. As DNA, the CDR3 is TGCAGTGCTCCGCGGGGGGCAGGGAAGAGGAGAAGCTACACCTTC. It is translated as CSAPRGAGKRRSYTF.

This clonotype was counted only a few times. The V gene is TRBV25-1, the J gene TRBJ2-1; D perhaps matches TRBD1 (6 bases). Germline CDR1 and CDR2: MGHDK and SYGVNS. The CDR3 spans 13 residues. Trimming cost V 8 bases and J 9 bases, with 17 bases left between them. This CDR3 reads CASRRQASGEQFF. The CDR3 DNA follows: TGTGCCAGCCGAAGACAGGCGAGTGGTGAGCAGTTCTTC.

The chain links TRBV13 to TRBJ1-1; D unclear. CDR1 and CDR2 (germline): PRHDT, FYEKMQ (reference sequence). CDR3 length: 15 amino acids. The V end lost 5 bases, the J end lost 2 bases, and 15 bases lay between the germline ends. In DNA form, the CDR3 reads TGTGCCAGCAGCCGCCCCACGGAGAATAACACTGAAGCTTTCTTT. Encoded protein: CASSRPTENNTEAFF. The full variable domain, rest sourced from reference TRBV13 and TRBJ1-1, is AAGVIQSPRHLIKEKRETATLKCYPIPRHDTVYWYQQGPGQDPQFLISFYEKMQSDKGSIPDRFSAQQFSDYHSELNMSSLELGDSALYFCASSRPTENNTEAFFGQGTRLTVV.

The sample holds a few counts of this clonotype. The V call is TRBV7-9, the J call TRBJ2-1; TRBD2 agrees at 9 bases. This CDR3 comprises 15 residues. Germline V gives CDR1 SEHNR, CDR2 FQNEAQ (reference sequence). J was trimmed by 2 bases and V by 3 bases; bases with no gene match: 2. CDR3 bases: TGTGCCAGCAGCTTCCGCGGGAGGGCCTACAATGAGCAGTTCTTC. Translated, it gives CASSFRGRAYNEQFF.

The J gene is TRBJ1-5, the V gene TRBV20-1, with TRBD1 matching 8 bases. V dropped 3 bases and J dropped 11; count of bases not matched to a gene: 9. The CDR3 contains 13 residues. CDR1 and CDR2 from the germline V gene are DFQATT and SNEGSKA (reference sequence). CDR3 bases: TGCAGTGCTAGGCCGTCAGGGGGCAGGTCCCAGCATTTT. It codes for CSARPSGGRSQHF.

The chain employs TRBV4-3 and TRBJ1-2; a possible D gene is TRBD1 (5 bases). Germline-derived CDR1 and CDR2 are LGHNA and YSLEER. The CDR3 spans 15 residues. Trimming shortened V by 4 bases and J by 0 bases, and 12 bases separated the two germline ends. CDR3 DNA: TGCGCCAGCAGCCCCCGGGACGGTCCTAACTATGGCTACACCTTC. It specifies CASSPRDGPNYGYTF.

This clonotype was detected only a few times. This rearrangement joins TRBV25-1 to TRBJ2-1, with 12 bases that match TRBD1. From germline, CDR1 is MGHDK and CDR2 SYGVNS. J gave up 10 bases and V 0 bases, and 10 bases lay outside the gene matches. The CDR3 length is 17 residues. The CDR3 coding sequence is TGTGCCAGCAGTGAATATGGGACAGGGGGCGGAAGGTGGGAGCAGTTCTTC. It translates to CASSEYGTGGGRWEQFF.

V usage is TRBV4-3 and J usage is TRBJ2-2; perhaps D is TRBD1 or TRBD2 (5 bases each). V was cut by 4 bases and J by 5 bases, with 17 bases left in between. CDR1 is LGHNA and CDR2 is YSLEER in the germline V gene. This CDR3 is 16 amino acids long. The CDR3 loop reads CASSPSRGARTGELFF. The DNA of the CDR3 is TGCGCCAGCAGCCCTAGCAGAGGGGCGCGGACCGGGGAGCTGTTTTTT.

The table lists this clonotype with a few counts. The chain couples TRBV7-3 to TRBJ1-1; D not certain. V was shortened by 6 bases and J by 1 base, with 9 bases between the two germline ends. The germline CDR1 and CDR2 sequences are SGHTA and FQGTGA. The CDR3 length is 13 residues. This CDR3 is CASRAGQNTEAFF. CDR3 DNA sequence: TGTGCCAGCAGAGCCGGCCAGAACACTGAAGCTTTCTTT.

This clonotype occurred a few times. CDR3 residues: CSVEGQAGVSYNEQFF. DNA for the CDR3: TGCAGCGTTGAAGGACAAGCGGGGGTTTCCTACAATGAGCAGTTCTTC. V and J are TRBV29-1 and TRBJ2-1, with 8 bases lining up with TRBD2. Trimming took 1 base from V and 1 from J; bases not matched to a gene: 6. Per germline, CDR1 SQVTM and CDR2 ANQGSEA. This CDR3 has 16 amino acids.

The chain combines TRBV20-1 with TRBJ1-2; TRBD1 agrees at 8 bases. The CDR3 covers 14 residues. The ends lost 1 base at V and 4 bases at J; junction bases unmatched: 5. Germline V gene sequence: CDR1 DFQATT, CDR2 SNEGSKA (reference sequence). Here the CDR3 reads CSARVAGGGYGYTF. DNA for the CDR3: TGCAGTGCTAGAGTCGCAGGGGGCGGCTATGGCTACACCTTC.

This clonotype was found a few times. CDR3 amino acids: CASSPPRGVSYNEQFF. CDR3 in DNA: TGTGCCAGCTCACCACCAAGGGGGGTCTCCTACAATGAGCAGTTCTTC. V is TRBV18 and J is TRBJ2-1; the D call may be TRBD1 or TRBD2 (6 bases each). Germline CDR1 reads KGHSH; CDR2 reads LQKENI. The CDR3 spans 16 residues. Trimming shortened V by 0 bases and J by 0 bases, and 9 bases separated the two germline ends.

CDR3 coding DNA: TGCAGTGCTAGGGGGACTAGCGGTAACACAGATACGCAGTATTTT. As protein: CSARGTSGNTDTQYF. This rearrangement joins TRBV20-1 to TRBJ2-3, with TRBD2 matching 11 bases. Germline trimming cut 3 bases from V and 2 bases from J; bases unmatched to any gene: 4. There are 15 residues in the CDR3. Germline CDR1 DFQATT, CDR2 SNEGSKA (reference sequence).

This clonotype was picked up many times. This chain links TRBV4-1 with TRBJ1-1, with 8 bases matching TRBD1. With 4 bases clipped from V and 9 bases from J, the junction kept 1 base outside the gene matches. Germline assignment: CDR1 MGHRA and CDR2 YSYEKL. The CDR3 consists of 11 residues. The CDR3 is CASSRQGQAFF. The CDR3 region has the DNA TGCGCCAGCAGCCGACAGGGGCAAGCTTTCTTT.

The chain employs TRBV19 and TRBJ1-2, with 12 bases lining up with TRBD1. The CDR3 is 17 residues long. Germline V lookup: CDR1 LNHDA, CDR2 SQIVND (reference sequence). The V gene end was trimmed by 9 bases and the J gene end by 3 bases; junction bases not matched to a gene: 14. CDR3 sequence reads: CASTQGQGARWDYGYTF. The CDR3 nucleotides are TGTGCCAGCACCCAGGGACAGGGGGCGAGATGGGACTATGGCTACACCTTC. Supplemented by reference TRBV19 and TRBJ1-2, the full variable domain reads DGGITQSPKYLFRKEGQNVTLSCEQNLNHDAMYWYRQDPGQGLRLIYYSQIVNDFQKGDIAEGYSVSREKKESFPLTVTSAQKNPTAFYLCASTQGQGARWDYGYTFGSGTRLTVV.